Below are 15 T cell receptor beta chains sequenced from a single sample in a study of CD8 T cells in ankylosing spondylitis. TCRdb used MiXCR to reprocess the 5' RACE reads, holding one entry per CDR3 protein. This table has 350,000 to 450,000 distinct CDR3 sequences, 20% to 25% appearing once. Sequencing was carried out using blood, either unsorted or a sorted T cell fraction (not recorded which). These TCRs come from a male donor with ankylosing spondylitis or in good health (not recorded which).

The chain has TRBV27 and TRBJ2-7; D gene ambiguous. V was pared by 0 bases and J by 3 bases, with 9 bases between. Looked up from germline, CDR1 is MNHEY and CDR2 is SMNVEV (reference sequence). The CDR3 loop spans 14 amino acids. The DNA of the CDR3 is TGTGCCAGCAGTTTATCGGGTGCAGACTACGAGCAGTACTTC. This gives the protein CASSLSGADYEQYF.

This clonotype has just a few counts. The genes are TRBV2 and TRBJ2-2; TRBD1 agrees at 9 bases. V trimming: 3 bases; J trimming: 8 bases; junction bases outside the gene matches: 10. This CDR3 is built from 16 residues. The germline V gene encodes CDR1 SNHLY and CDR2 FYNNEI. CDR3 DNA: TGTGCCAGCAGTGACCCAACTAGACAGGGGGAAGGGGAGCTGTTTTTT. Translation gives CASSDPTRQGEGELFF.

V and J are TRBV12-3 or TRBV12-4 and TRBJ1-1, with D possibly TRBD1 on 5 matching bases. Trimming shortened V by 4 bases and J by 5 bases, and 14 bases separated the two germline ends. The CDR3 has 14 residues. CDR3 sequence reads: CASSWGDSKTEAFF. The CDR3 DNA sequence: TGTGCCAGCAGTTGGGGAGACAGTAAAACTGAAGCTTTCTTT.

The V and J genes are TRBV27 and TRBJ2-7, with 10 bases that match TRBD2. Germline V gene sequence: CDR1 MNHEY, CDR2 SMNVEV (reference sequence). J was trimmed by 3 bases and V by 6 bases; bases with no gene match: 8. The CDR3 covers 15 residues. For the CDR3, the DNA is TGTGCCAGCAGGGGGGGGACTAGCGTTCTCTACGAGCAGTACTTC. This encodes CASRGGTSVLYEQYF.

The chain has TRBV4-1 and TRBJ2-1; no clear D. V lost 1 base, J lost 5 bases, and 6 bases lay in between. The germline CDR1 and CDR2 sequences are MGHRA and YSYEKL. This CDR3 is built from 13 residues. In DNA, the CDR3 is TGCGCCAGCAGCCAAGCCCTACACAATGAGCAGTTCTTC. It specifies CASSQALHNEQFF.

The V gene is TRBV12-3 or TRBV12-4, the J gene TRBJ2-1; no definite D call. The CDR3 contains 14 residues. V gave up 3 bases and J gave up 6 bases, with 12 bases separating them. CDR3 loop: CASSLGIVGNEQFF. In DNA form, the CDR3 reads TGTGCCAGCAGTTTGGGGATAGTCGGCAATGAGCAGTTCTTC.

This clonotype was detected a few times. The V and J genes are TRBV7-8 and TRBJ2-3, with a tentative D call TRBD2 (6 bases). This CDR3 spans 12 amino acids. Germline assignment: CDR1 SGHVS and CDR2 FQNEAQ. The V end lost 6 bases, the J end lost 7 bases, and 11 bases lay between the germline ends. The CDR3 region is CASRSGGNTQYF. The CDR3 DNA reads TGTGCCAGCAGATCTGGGGGGAATACGCAGTATTTT.

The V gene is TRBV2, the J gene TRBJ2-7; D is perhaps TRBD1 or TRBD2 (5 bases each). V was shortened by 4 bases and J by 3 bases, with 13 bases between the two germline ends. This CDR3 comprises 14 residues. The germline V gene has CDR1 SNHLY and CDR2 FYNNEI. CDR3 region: CASSGGVNFYEQYF. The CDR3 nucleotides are TGTGCCAGCAGTGGAGGGGTCAATTTCTACGAGCAGTACTTC.

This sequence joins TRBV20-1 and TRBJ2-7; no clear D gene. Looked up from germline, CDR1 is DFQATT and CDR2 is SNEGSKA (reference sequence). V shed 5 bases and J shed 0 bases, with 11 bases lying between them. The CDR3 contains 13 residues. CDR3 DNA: TGCAGTGCTCCGGACGGGCTCTCCTACGAGCAGTACTTC. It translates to CSAPDGLSYEQYF.

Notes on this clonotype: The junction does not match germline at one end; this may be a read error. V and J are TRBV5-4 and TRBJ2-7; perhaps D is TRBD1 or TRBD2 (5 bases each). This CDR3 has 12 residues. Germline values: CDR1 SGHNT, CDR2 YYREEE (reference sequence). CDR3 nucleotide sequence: TGTGCCATCAGCCCGGACGGGACGGAGCAGTACTTC. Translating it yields CAISPDGTEQYF.

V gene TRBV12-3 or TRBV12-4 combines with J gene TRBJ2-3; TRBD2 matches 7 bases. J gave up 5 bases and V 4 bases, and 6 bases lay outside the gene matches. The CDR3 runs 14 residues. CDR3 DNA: TGTGCCAGCAGTTGGGGGGGGGTTAAAGATACGCAGTATTTT. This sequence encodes CASSWGGVKDTQYF.

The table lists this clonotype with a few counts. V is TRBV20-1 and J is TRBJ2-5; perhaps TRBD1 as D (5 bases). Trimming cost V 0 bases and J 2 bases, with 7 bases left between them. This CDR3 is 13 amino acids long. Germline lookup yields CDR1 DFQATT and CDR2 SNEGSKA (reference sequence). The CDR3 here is CSARETGQETQYF. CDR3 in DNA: TGCAGTGCTAGAGAAACAGGTCAAGAGACCCAGTACTTC.

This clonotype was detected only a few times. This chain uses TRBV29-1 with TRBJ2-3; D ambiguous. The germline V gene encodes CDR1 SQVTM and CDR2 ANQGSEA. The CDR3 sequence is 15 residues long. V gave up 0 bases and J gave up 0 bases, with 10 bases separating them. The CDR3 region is CSVEERGDSTDTQYF. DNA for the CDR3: TGCAGCGTTGAAGAGCGTGGAGATAGCACAGATACGCAGTATTTT.

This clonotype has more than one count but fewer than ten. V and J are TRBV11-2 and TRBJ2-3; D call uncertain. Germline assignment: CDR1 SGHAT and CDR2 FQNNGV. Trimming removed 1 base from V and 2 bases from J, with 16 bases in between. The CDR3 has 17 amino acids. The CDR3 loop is CASSLGPSNPFTDTQYF. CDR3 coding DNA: TGTGCCAGCAGCTTAGGCCCCAGCAACCCTTTCACAGATACGCAGTATTTT.

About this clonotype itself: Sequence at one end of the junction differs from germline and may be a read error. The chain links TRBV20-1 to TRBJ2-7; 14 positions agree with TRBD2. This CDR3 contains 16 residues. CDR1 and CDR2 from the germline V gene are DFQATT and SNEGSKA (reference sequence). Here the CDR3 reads CCASPLGTSGGYEQYF. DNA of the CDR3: TGCTGTGCTAGTCCCCTGGGGACTAGCGGGGGTTACGAGCAGTACTTC.